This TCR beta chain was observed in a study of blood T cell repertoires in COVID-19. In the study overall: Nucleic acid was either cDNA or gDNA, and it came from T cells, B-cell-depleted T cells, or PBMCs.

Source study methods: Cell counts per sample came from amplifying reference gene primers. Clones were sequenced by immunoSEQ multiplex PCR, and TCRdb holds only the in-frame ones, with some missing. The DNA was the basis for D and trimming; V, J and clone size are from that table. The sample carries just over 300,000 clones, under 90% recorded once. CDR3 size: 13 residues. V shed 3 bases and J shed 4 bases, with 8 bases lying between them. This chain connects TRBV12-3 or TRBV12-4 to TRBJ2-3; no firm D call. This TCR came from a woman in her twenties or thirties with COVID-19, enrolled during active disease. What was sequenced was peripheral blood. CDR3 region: CASSLSFSDTQYF. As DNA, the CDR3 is TGTGCCAGCAGTTTGTCATTTTCAGATACGCAGTATTTT.